A selection of T cell receptor beta chains follows, all from one sample in a study of shared clonotypes between healthy human individuals. Data came from immunoSEQ multiplex PCR; TCRdb stores just in-frame clones and leaves some out. The sample records approximately 400,000 clones, 96% being singletons. Sequencing was performed on memory CD8+ T cells sorted from blood. Receptors originate from a young man in good health. CDR3s include the opening cysteine and the closing phenylalanine or tryptophan. Each record gives: CDR3 DNA, CDR3 protein, V gene, clone size, J gene, D gene. A D gene is named only where the DNA matches it firmly. Size values are once, few and many counts, or a class for expanded clones, and some rows have none.

TGTGCCAGCAGTGAAGCGGGCCCCCTGTACTTC,CASSEAGPLYF,TRBV2,-,TRBJ2-5,-
TGTGCCAGCAGCTTAGAAGGGAATAGCAATCAGCCCCAGCATTTT,CASSLEGNSNQPQHF,TRBV11-2,few,TRBJ1-5,-
TGTGCCAGCAGCTTGGAGTCAGGGGGTGCCTACGAGCAGTACTTC,CASSLESGGAYEQYF,TRBV5-6,-,TRBJ2-7,TRBD1
TGTGCCACCCAGACAGGGCGTTTTTCCTACGAGCAGTACTTC,CATQTGRFSYEQYF,TRBV6-7,once,TRBJ2-7,TRBD1
TGCGCCAGCAGCGGGATTGGAGGGGTTGGAAACACCATATATTTT,CASSGIGGVGNTIYF,TRBV4-1,-,TRBJ1-3,-
TGTGCCAGCAGTTTACGGGGCACTAGTCTCTACGAGCAGTACTTC,CASSLRGTSLYEQYF,TRBV27,-,TRBJ2-7,-
TGTGCCAGCAGTGAAGGCGGGAGCACAGATACGCAGTATTTT,CASSEGGSTDTQYF,TRBV2,-,TRBJ2-3,-
TGTGCCAGCAGACCAAGGACAGGGGGAGAGACCCAGTACTTC,CASRPRTGGETQYF,TRBV28,-,TRBJ2-5,TRBD1
TGCGCCAGCAGCTGGGAGGTGACTAGCGGGTTTACCCATGAGCAGTTCTTC,CASSWEVTSGFTHEQFF,TRBV5-1,-,TRBJ2-1,TRBD2
TGTGCCAGCAGGAGGGACAGGTTGAACACCGGGGAGCTGTTTTTT,CASRRDRLNTGELFF,TRBV2,once,TRBJ2-2,TRBD1
TGTGCCAGCAGCAGGGACGTAACAGATACGCAGTATTTT,CASSRDVTDTQYF,TRBV5-6,once,TRBJ2-3,-
TGTGCCAGCAGTCGGACCATGAACACTGAAGCTTTCTTT,CASSRTMNTEAFF,TRBV28,-,TRBJ1-1,-
TGCGCCAGCAAGGATCGCGGGAGGGCCGGAAACGGGGAGCTGTTTTTT,CASKDRGRAGNGELFF,TRBV5-1,-,TRBJ2-2,TRBD2
TGTGCCAGCAGCTTATTTCAGGGTCTAGCTGAAGCTTTCTTT,CASSLFQGLAEAFF,TRBV11-2,-,TRBJ1-1,-
TGCGCCAGCAGACTCGCAGTGGAGTTTGGCAATCAGCCCCAGCATTTT,CASRLAVEFGNQPQHF,TRBV4-1,-,TRBJ1-5,-
TGTGCCTGGGGGACTAGCGGGAGGGATACGCAGTATTTT,CAWGTSGRDTQYF,TRBV30,-,TRBJ2-3,TRBD2
TGTGCCAGCAGTTTATCAGCCAACTATGGCTACACCTTC,CASSLSANYGYTF,TRBV6-5,-,TRBJ1-2,-
TGCAGTGCTGGGACCGGGACCCAGTACTTC,CSAGTGTQYF,TRBV20-1,-,TRBJ2-5,-
TGTGCCAGCAGCGGGGGGACAGGTTGGAGCTATGGCTACACCTTC,CASSGGTGWSYGYTF,TRBV5-7,once,TRBJ1-2,TRBD1
TGTGCCATCAGTGGAGCCTACGAGCAGTACTTC,CAISGAYEQYF,TRBV10-3,-,TRBJ2-7,-
TGTGCCAGCAGCTTAAATGAGTCGGCGCAGTATTTT,CASSLNESAQYF,TRBV13,once,TRBJ2-3,-
TGTGCCAGCAGTTTAACTAGCGGGAGAAACGAGCAGTACTTC,CASSLTSGRNEQYF,TRBV28,-,TRBJ2-7,TRBD2
TGCGCCAGCAGCTTGGAGGGCGGAGGGGGTTCTGGGGCCAACGTCCTGACTTTC,CASSLEGGGGSGANVLTF,TRBV5-1,-,TRBJ2-6,-
TGCAGCGTTGATTTCAGGGGTGACTCTGGGGCCAACGTCCTGACTTTC,CSVDFRGDSGANVLTF,TRBV29-1,-,TRBJ2-6,-
TGTGCTAGCAGCTTAGGGCTAGCTAGCACAGATACGCAGTATTTT,CASSLGLASTDTQYF,TRBV7-7,-,TRBJ2-3,-
TGTGCCAGCAGCCTGGGACAGCGCACAGATACGCAGTATTTT,CASSLGQRTDTQYF,TRBV28,-,TRBJ2-3,TRBD1
TGTGCCAGCAGTGAACGGCGGGATTTATCAGCTTTCTTT,CASSERRDLSAFF,TRBV6-1,-,TRBJ1-1,-
TGTGCCAGCAGTTACGGGCCGGGAAACAATGAGCAGTTCTTC,CASSYGPGNNEQFF,TRBV28,-,TRBJ2-1,-
TGTGCCTGGAGCTTGGACAGGGGCTACGAGCAGTACTTC,CAWSLDRGYEQYF,TRBV30,-,TRBJ2-7,TRBD1
TGTGCCAGCAGCGTAGGGGCAGCTAACTATGGCTACACCTTC,CASSVGAANYGYTF,TRBV9,-,TRBJ1-2,-
TGTGCCAGCAGCCTCCAGACAGACAGTGAGCAGTTCTTC,CASSLQTDSEQFF,TRBV6-1,-,TRBJ2-1,-
TGTGCCAGCAGCGTGGCCCCCGGACTCGGATACTACGAGCAGTACTTC,CASSVAPGLGYYEQYF,TRBV9,-,TRBJ2-7,-
TGTGCCAGCAGACAGACTAGCTACGAGCAGTACTTC,CASRQTSYEQYF,TRBV6-1,-,TRBJ2-7,-
TGTGCCAGCAGTTTTCCTAACAATGAGCAGTTCTTC,CASSFPNNEQFF,TRBV27,-,TRBJ2-1,-
TGTGCCAGCAGCTTGGGGCAGGGGGCTTCCTACAATGAGCAGTTCTTC,CASSLGQGASYNEQFF,TRBV5-5,-,TRBJ2-1,TRBD1
TGTGCCAGCTCACCGAGGATCCTTCTAGCGGGAGCCGGGGAGCTGTTTTTT,CASSPRILLAGAGELFF,TRBV18,-,TRBJ2-2,TRBD2
TGTGCCAGCAGTGGGGTAGCGGGAGGGCTATCCTACAATGAGCAGTTCTTC,CASSGVAGGLSYNEQFF,TRBV2,-,TRBJ2-1,TRBD2
TGCGCCAGCAGCTTGGATCGGAACAGGGGGTTAGGTGGGGCCAACGTCCTGACTTTC,CASSLDRNRGLGGANVLTF,TRBV5-1,-,TRBJ2-6,TRBD1
TGTGCCAGCAGTGAACCAGGGCTATCTAATGAAAAACTGTTTTTT,CASSEPGLSNEKLFF,TRBV25-1,-,TRBJ1-4,-
TGTGCCAGCTTTTGGAGGACAGGGGCCTACAATGAGCAGTTCTTC,CASFWRTGAYNEQFF,TRBV6-1,-,TRBJ2-1,TRBD1
TGTGCCAGTCTCCCGACCGGGACAGGGAAGGATACGCAGTATTTT,CASLPTGTGKDTQYF,TRBV19,-,TRBJ2-3,TRBD1
TGTGCCTGGACTAGCGGGTTCTACAATGAGCAGTTCTTC,CAWTSGFYNEQFF,TRBV30,-,TRBJ2-1,TRBD2
TGTGCCGGCAGCTTAGGCAGAGCGGGCCACGAGCAGTACTTC,CAGSLGRAGHEQYF,TRBV7-6,-,TRBJ2-7,-
TGCGCCAGCAGCTTGGAGGTGGGGACGGGCATTCAGTACTTC,CASSLEVGTGIQYF,TRBV5-1,-,TRBJ2-4,-
TGTGCCATCCCAGCCGGGCGGGACCGGGGCAATGAGCAGTTCTTC,CAIPAGRDRGNEQFF,TRBV10-3,-,TRBJ2-1,-
TGTGCCAGTCGTTTCCGTAGAGGACAGGATGAAAAACTGTTTTTT,CASRFRRGQDEKLFF,TRBV6-1,-,TRBJ1-4,TRBD1
TGTGCTACAGCCAATGAGCAGTTCTTC,CATANEQFF,TRBV7-7,-,TRBJ2-1,-
TGTGCCAGCAGTCCCCTCCCGGGGACAGTAGGGGCCAAAAACATTCAGTACTTC,CASSPLPGTVGAKNIQYF,TRBV2,-,TRBJ2-4,TRBD1
TGTGCCAGCAGCGCAGGGGGCATGAACACTGAAGCTTTCTTT,CASSAGGMNTEAFF,TRBV9,-,TRBJ1-1,TRBD1
TGTGCCAGCAGTTCCCTCCCGGGCACAGATACGCAGTATTTT,CASSSLPGTDTQYF,TRBV27,-,TRBJ2-3,-
TGTGCCAGCAGTGTTTCCCCGGGACAGGGGAACTATGGCTACACCTTC,CASSVSPGQGNYGYTF,TRBV6-1,-,TRBJ1-2,TRBD1
TGTGCCAGCAGCTTTTGGACTAGCGGGATCTACAATGAGCAGTTCTTC,CASSFWTSGIYNEQFF,TRBV5-4,-,TRBJ2-1,TRBD2
TGTGCCAGTAATCGGGGGAAGAGCACAGATACGCAGTATTTT,CASNRGKSTDTQYF,TRBV19,-,TRBJ2-3,-